This T cell receptor (beta chain) was identified during a study of T cell responses to AZD1222 COVID-19 vaccine. General study results and limits: Once two AZD1222 doses were given, Spike-specific TCR breadth and depth went up. Repertoires were obtained only post-peak T cell response. Per reports, nearly half of all spike-specific TCRs target regions that are unmutated in variants.

Timing groups of about 4 and about 12 weeks for second doses were pooled. About this clone: Its target is not known.

Generated by immunoSEQ multiplex PCR, the TCRdb table keeps only in-frame clones and is missing some. The sample has 90,000 to 120,000 clones, 70% to 90% seen once; the top ten hold around 5%. Germline loops: CDR1 KGHSH, CDR2 LQKENI. Trimming stripped 3 bases from V and 2 bases from J, with 8 bases between. The CDR3 sequence is 13 residues long. The chain links TRBV18 to TRBJ2-7; D gene uncertain. The sequences come from peripheral blood, collected 28 days after the second AZD1222 dose. The sequence derives from an adult who received the AZD1222 COVID-19 vaccine. In DNA form, the CDR3 reads TGTGCCAGCTCACCGGCAGATACCTACGAGCAGTACTTC. Amino acids: CASSPADTYEQYF.